Sequencing of this T cell receptor beta chain was carried out in a study of regulatory T cells in long-lasting Graves disease. The study, taken as a whole, reports: Persistent Graves' cases showed lower TCR diversity than newly diagnosed cases.

Sample time point: newly diagnosed GD, antithyroid drugs for less than 3 months. Extracted PBMC RNA gave rise to the TCR library. This clonotype was counted at least ten times. Its antigen remains unknown. CDR3 length: 13 residues. CDR1 and CDR2 from the germline V gene are SNHLY and FYNNEI. The V and J ends lost 7 bases and 2 bases respectively, with 9 bases between them. Libraries of TCR beta came from iRepertoire HTBI primers plus Arm-PCR of CDR3 regions. TCRdb re-called the multiplex PCR reads through MiXCR, storing one row per CDR3 protein. This sample has approximately 390,000 distinct CDR3 sequences, with roughly 17% found just once. The same specimen was also included in a second study, on T cells in Graves' hyperthyroidism and ophthalmopathy. As reported in that work: During a first-round RT-PCR of the TCR CDR3, the HTBI primer set was used. Patients with ophthalmopathy were separated from those with stable hyperthyroidism by a 13 V-J model.

The TCR originated in a woman aged 18 to 35 with Graves disease. This sample comprised peripheral blood mononuclear cells (PBMCs), obtained at new diagnosis, from a patient treated with antithyroid drugs. V gene TRBV2 combines with J gene TRBJ1-5; D not certain. The CDR3 nucleotides read TGTGCCAGCAACGTTGACGGCAATCAGCCCCAGCATTTT. Its translation is CASNVDGNQPQHF.